These 14 T cell receptor beta chains originate from one sample sequenced in a study of blood T cell repertoires in COVID-19. The assay was immunoSEQ multiplex PCR, and TCRdb's table has in-frame clones only and misses some. The table has 180,000 or so clones, more than 75% seen once. Material: peripheral blood. These receptors all come from a man in his forties with active or convalescent COVID-19.

The CDR3 DNA sequence: TGCGCCAGCAGCACGAGGGCAGATGATAATTCACCCCTCCACTTT. Its protein is CASSTRADDNSPLHF. V is TRBV5-1 and J is TRBJ1-6, with D unclear. Trimming took 4 bases from V and 5 from J, leaving 13 bases between them. The V gene's germline CDR1 is SGHRS and CDR2 YFSETQ. The CDR3 totals 15 residues.

This clone is a singleton in its sample. The V gene is TRBV6-1, the J gene TRBJ2-1, with a possible D match to TRBD1 (5 bases). The germline V gene has CDR1 MNHNS and CDR2 SASEGT. V was cut by 0 bases and J by 6 bases, with 9 bases left in between. The CDR3 has 14 amino acids. The CDR3 coding sequence is TGTGCCAGCAGTGAAGCGCTAAGGGGCAATGAGCAGTTCTTC. Its protein product is CASSEALRGNEQFF.

The chain is built from TRBV5-1 and TRBJ1-4, with D unresolved. CDR3 length: 14 amino acids. The V and J ends lost 0 bases and 7 bases respectively, with 10 bases between them. The V gene's germline CDR1 is SGHRS and CDR2 YFSETQ. The CDR3, as DNA: TGCGCCAGCAGCTTGGGAGGGCCTGGTGAAAAACTGTTTTTT. As protein: CASSLGGPGEKLFF.

CDR3 sequence (DNA): TGCAGCGTTGCCGGGGACACCGGGGAGCTGTTTTTT. Translated, it gives CSVAGDTGELFF. V usage is TRBV29-1 and J usage is TRBJ2-2, with a possible D match to TRBD2 (5 bases). V dropped 4 bases and J dropped 3 bases, with 6 bases sitting between them. The CDR3 totals 12 residues. Per the germline V gene, CDR1 is SQVTM and CDR2 is ANQGSEA.

The rearrangement joins TRBV24-1 to TRBJ2-5; D is unclear. V dropped 2 bases and J dropped 2 bases, with 11 bases sitting between them. Germline lookup yields CDR1 KGHDR and CDR2 SFDVKD. CDR3 size: 15 residues. CDR3 loop: CATSDSSPQQETQYF. As DNA, the CDR3 is TGTGCCACCAGTGATTCCAGTCCCCAACAAGAGACCCAGTACTTC.

For the CDR3, the DNA is TGTGCCAGCAGCCCCCGACAGGGTGAAGATCTGAACACTGAAGCTTTCTTT. This encodes CASSPRQGEDLNTEAFF. V usage is TRBV3-1 (or the pseudogene TRBV3-2) and J usage is TRBJ1-1; 7 bases line up with TRBD1. Germline loops: CDR1 LGHDT, CDR2 YNNKEL (reference sequence). The CDR3 totals 17 residues. V was clipped by 4 bases and J by 0 bases; unmatched bases: 11.

This clone was seen a single time. The chain links TRBV7-8 to TRBJ1-2; perhaps TRBD1 as D (6 bases). The germline V gene has CDR1 SGHVS and CDR2 FQNEAQ. The CDR3 has 19 amino acids. Trimming stripped 5 bases from V and 1 base from J, with 26 bases between. The CDR3 region has the DNA TGTGCCAGCAGCACCCGACAGGTCCGCCGGGACCCTCTTAACTATGGCTACACCTTC. Encoded protein: CASSTRQVRRDPLNYGYTF.

This sequence joins TRBV18 and TRBJ2-5; TRBD2 might be the D (6 bases). Germline V gives CDR1 KGHSH, CDR2 LQKENI. This CDR3 region has 13 residues. Trimming removed 3 bases at V and 2 bases at J, with 7 bases between. DNA for the CDR3: TGTGCCAGCTCACCCGGGGGACAAGAGACCCAGTACTTC. This translates into CASSPGGQETQYF. Filled out from reference TRBV18 and TRBJ2-5, the complete variable domain reads NAGVMQNPRHLVRRRGQEARLRCSPMKGHSHVYWYRQLPEEGLKFMVYLQKENIIDESGMPKERFSAEFPKEGPSILRIQQVVRGDSAAYFCASSPGGQETQYFGPGTRLLVL.

V and J are TRBV11-1 and TRBJ2-2; 7 bases fit TRBD1. Trimming took 6 bases from V and 2 from J; bases not matched to a gene: 6. The V gene's germline CDR1 is SGHAT and CDR2 FQDESV (reference sequence). The CDR3 extends over 15 amino acids. This CDR3 reads CASRPGQPNTGELFF. In DNA, the CDR3 is TGTGCCAGCAGACCGGGACAGCCAAACACCGGGGAGCTGTTTTTT.

V and J are TRBV5-1 and TRBJ2-3, with D possibly matching TRBD1 (6 bases). Germline assignment: CDR1 SGHRS and CDR2 YFSETQ. The CDR3 sequence is 17 residues long. The V and J ends lost 2 bases and 2 bases respectively, with 18 bases between them. CDR3 bases: TGCGCCAGCAGCTTATCCAGGGGCCTAATTGCCACAGATACGCAGTATTTT. This encodes CASSLSRGLIATDTQYF.

The V and J genes are TRBV7-8 and TRBJ2-5; weak D call: TRBD2 (6 bases). The CDR3 is 14 amino acids. Deletions cut 4 bases from V and 1 base from J, with 10 bases between. Germline CDR1 and CDR2: SGHVS and FQNEAQ. The CDR3 is CASSSGGIQETQYF. The CDR3 DNA is TGTGCCAGCAGCTCTGGGGGGATCCAAGAGACCCAGTACTTC.

The chain links TRBV7-9 to TRBJ1-1; D uncertain. This CDR3 spans 13 amino acids. Per germline, CDR1 SEHNR and CDR2 FQNEAQ (reference sequence). V lost 5 bases to trimming and J lost 5 bases, with 12 bases between them. CDR3 in DNA: TGTGCCAGCAGCCTAAAACCAGCGACTGAAGCTTTCTTT. The encoded protein is CASSLKPATEAFF.

This chain links TRBV2 with TRBJ1-1; weak D call: TRBD1 (5 bases). V lost 4 bases and J lost 3, with 15 bases in between. CDR3 size: 15 residues. Germline V gene lookup returns CDR1 SNHLY and CDR2 FYNNEI. CDR3 sequence reads: CASSGGGVVYTEAFF. In DNA, the CDR3 is TGTGCCAGCAGTGGGGGAGGGGTAGTTTACACTGAAGCTTTCTTT. The whole variable domain, remainder taken from reference TRBV2 and TRBJ1-1, is EPEVTQTPSHQVTQMGQEVILRCVPISNHLYFYWYRQILGQKVEFLVSFYNNEISEKSEIFDDQFSVERPDGSNFTLKIRSTKLEDSAMYFCASSGGGVVYTEAFFGQGTRLTVV.

V is TRBV7-2 and J is TRBJ1-2; the D is unclear. This CDR3 has 14 amino acids. V dropped 5 bases and J dropped 8 bases, with 18 bases sitting between them. CDR1 SGHTA and CDR2 FQGNSA come from the germline V gene. The CDR3 nucleotides are TGTGCCAGCAGCCTTAGGAGTGGATCTGAGGGCTACACCTTC. This sequence encodes CASSLRSGSEGYTF.